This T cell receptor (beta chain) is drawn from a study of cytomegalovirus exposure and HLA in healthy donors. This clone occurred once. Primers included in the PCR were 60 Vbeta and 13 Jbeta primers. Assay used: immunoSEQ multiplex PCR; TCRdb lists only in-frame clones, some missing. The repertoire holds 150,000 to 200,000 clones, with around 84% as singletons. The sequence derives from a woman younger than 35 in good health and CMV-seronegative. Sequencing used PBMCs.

CDR3 DNA: TGCGCCAGCAGGGCGACAGGGATGCTCACTGAAGCTTTCTTT. Its translation: CASRATGMLTEAFF. V usage is TRBV5-1 and J usage is TRBJ1-1; 7 bases fit TRBD1. The CDR3 loop spans 14 amino acids. CDR1 is SGHRS, CDR2 YFSETQ, per germline. Trimming at V came to 5 bases and at J to 4 bases, leaving 8 bases not matched to a gene.